Listed below are T cell receptor beta chains from one sample, sequenced in a study of response to subunit inactivated influenza vaccine. TCRdb re-called the RT-PCR reads through MiXCR, storing one row per CDR3 protein. The sample includes hundreds of thousands of distinct CDR3 sequences, about 15% seen only once; the top ten take around 7%. This specimen consisted of PBMCs from blood, obtained 14 to 15 days before vaccination. These TCRs come from a middle-aged man who received an inactivated influenza vaccine. The CDR3 runs from the conserved cysteine through the conserved F or W. A D gene is named only where the DNA matches it firmly. Not every row has a clone size; where given, it reads once, few, many or a size class.

d_gene | j_gene | abundance | v_gene | len | CDR3nt | CDR3aa
. | TRBJ2-7 | . | TRBV12-3/TRBV12-4 | 14 | TGTGCCAGCAGTCCCCGGGTCCCACCCTACGAGCAGTACTTC | CASSPRVPPYEQYF
TRBD2 | TRBJ2-7 | few | TRBV20-1 | 16 | TGCAGTGCCACGCCAATCGCGGGAGACCTTAACTACGAGCAGTACTTC | CSATPIAGDLNYEQYF
TRBD1 | TRBJ2-6 | . | TRBV5-1 | 17 | TGCGCCAGCAGCGGCGGACAGGGGGGCTCTGGGGCCAACGTCCTGACTTTC | CASSGGQGGSGANVLTF
TRBD2 | TRBJ2-1 | . | TRBV27 | 16 | TGTGCCAGCAGTCAACTCAACCCTAGCGGCCACAATGAGCAGTTCTTC | CASSQLNPSGHNEQFF
TRBD2 | TRBJ2-7 | . | TRBV6-5 | 12 | TGTGCCAGCCGGGAGGGGCCCTACGAGCAGTACTTC | CASREGPYEQYF
. | TRBJ2-1 | . | TRBV6-1 | 15 | TGTGCCAGCAGGAGGGGGGATCGTACGTACAATGAGCAGTTCTTC | CASRRGDRTYNEQFF
TRBD2 | TRBJ2-3 | few | TRBV7-6 | 16 | TGTGCCAGCAGCCCAAGCGGGGTCCTTAGCACAGATACGCAGTATTTT | CASSPSGVLSTDTQYF
. | TRBJ1-3 | few | TRBV20-1 | 15 | TGCAGTGCTAGACCAGGGGCCGGGGGGGGAAACACCATATATTTT | CSARPGAGGGNTIYF
TRBD2 | TRBJ2-4 | . | TRBV3-1 | 16 | TGTGCCAGCAGCCGCTCCGGGACTACTTCAAAAAACATTCAGTACTTC | CASSRSGTTSKNIQYF
TRBD2 | TRBJ2-2 | few | TRBV12-3/TRBV12-4 | 17 | TGTGCCAGCAGTGAGAGCCTAGGACTAGCGGGAGTTCGGGAGCTGTTTTTT | CASSESLGLAGVRELFF
TRBD1 | TRBJ1-2 | few | TRBV29-1 | 16 | TGCAGCGTTGACGGGTCCGGAACAGGGGGCGTCTATGGCTACACCTTC | CSVDGSGTGGVYGYTF
. | TRBJ2-1 | . | TRBV29-1 | 13 | TGCAGCGGAGGGGGTCACAGCTCCAATGAGCAGTTCTTC | CSGGGHSSNEQFF
. | TRBJ2-7 | few | TRBV6-5 | 14 | TGTGCCAGCAGTTACGACGGACGACCCTACGAGCAGTACTTC | CASSYDGRPYEQYF
TRBD2 | TRBJ2-5 | few | TRBV6-2/TRBV6-3 | 15 | TGTGCCAGCAGCAATAAGAGGACTAGATTCGAGACCCAGTACTTC | CASSNKRTRFETQYF
. | TRBJ2-7 | . | TRBV28 | 14 | TGTGCCAGCAGTTCGCCCGGGGATCTGTACGAGCAGTACTTC | CASSSPGDLYEQYF
TRBD1 | TRBJ2-7 | few | TRBV7-9 | 14 | TGTGCCAGCAGCTTAAGGACAGGTCCGCACGAGCAGTACTTC | CASSLRTGPHEQYF
TRBD2 | TRBJ2-1 | few | TRBV5-1 | 17 | TGCGCCAGCAGCTTGGGGGGGTCTAGCGGGAGTGTGAATGAGCAGTTCTTC | CASSLGGSSGSVNEQFF
. | TRBJ2-3 | . | TRBV7-9 | 15 | TGTGCCAGCAGCTTAGATGGGGGCTACACAGATACGCAGTATTTT | CASSLDGGYTDTQYF
TRBD2 | TRBJ2-4 | . | TRBV6-1 | 12 | TGTGCCAGCAGTGAATCGGGGGGTATTCAGTACTTC | CASSESGGIQYF
. | TRBJ2-2 | few | TRBV7-9 | 17 | TGTGCCAGCAGCGCGGACAGTGTCCATGGGGGCACCGGGGAGCTGTTTTTT | CASSADSVHGGTGELFF
TRBD1 | TRBJ2-1 | many | TRBV5-1 | 14 | TGCGCCAGCAAAAGGACAGGGGGAGGGGATGAGCAGTTCTTC | CASKRTGGGDEQFF
. | TRBJ2-3 | . | TRBV4-2 | 15 | TGTGCCAGCAGCCAAGTGGACATTATAATGGATACGCAGTATTTT | CASSQVDIIMDTQYF
. | TRBJ2-4 | . | TRBV5-1 | 13 | TGCGCCAGCAGCTTGGGGACAGAAAACATTCAGTACTTC | CASSLGTENIQYF
. | TRBJ2-7 | few | TRBV11-2 | 18 | TGTGCCAGCAGCTTATCCCCCTTCACTCGCGGGAAGTCCCACGAGCAGTACTTC | CASSLSPFTRGKSHEQYF
. | TRBJ1-3 | few | TRBV28 | 15 | TGTGCCAGCAGTTTACAAGTACTCTCTGGAAACACCATATATTTT | CASSLQVLSGNTIYF